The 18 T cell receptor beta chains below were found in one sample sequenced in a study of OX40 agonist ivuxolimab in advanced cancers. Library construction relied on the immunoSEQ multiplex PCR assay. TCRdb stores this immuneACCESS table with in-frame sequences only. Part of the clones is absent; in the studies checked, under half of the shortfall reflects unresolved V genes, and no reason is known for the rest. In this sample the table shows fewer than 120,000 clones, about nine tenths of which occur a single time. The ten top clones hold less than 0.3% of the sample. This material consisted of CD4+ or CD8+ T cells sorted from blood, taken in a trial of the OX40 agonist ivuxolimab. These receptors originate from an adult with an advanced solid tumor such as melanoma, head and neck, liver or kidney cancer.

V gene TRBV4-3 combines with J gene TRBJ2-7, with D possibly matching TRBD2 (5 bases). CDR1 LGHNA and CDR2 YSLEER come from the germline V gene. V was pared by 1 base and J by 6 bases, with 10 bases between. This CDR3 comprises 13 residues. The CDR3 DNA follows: TGCGCCAGCAGCCAAGGAGGGCTTGGCGAGCAGTACTTC. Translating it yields CASSQGGLGEQYF.

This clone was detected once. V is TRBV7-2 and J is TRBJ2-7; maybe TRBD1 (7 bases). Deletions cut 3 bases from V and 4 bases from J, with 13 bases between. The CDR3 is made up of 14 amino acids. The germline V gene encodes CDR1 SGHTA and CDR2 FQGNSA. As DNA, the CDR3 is TGTGCCAGCAGCTTCGGGGGACAGCGGTACGAGCAGTACTTC. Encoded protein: CASSFGGQRYEQYF.

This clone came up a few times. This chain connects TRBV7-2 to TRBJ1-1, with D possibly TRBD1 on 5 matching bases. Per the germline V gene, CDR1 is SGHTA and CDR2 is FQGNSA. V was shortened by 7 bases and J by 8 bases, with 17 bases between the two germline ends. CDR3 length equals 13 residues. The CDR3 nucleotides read TGTGCCAGCACCAGGAGGGGAGGCCTGGAAGCTTTCTTT. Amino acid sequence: CASTRRGGLEAFF.

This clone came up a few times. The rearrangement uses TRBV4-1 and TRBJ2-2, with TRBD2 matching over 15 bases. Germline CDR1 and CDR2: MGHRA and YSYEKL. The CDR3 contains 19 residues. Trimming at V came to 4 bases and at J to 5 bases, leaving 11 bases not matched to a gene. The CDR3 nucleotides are TGCGCCAGCAGCCGTCAACTGGGACTAGCGGGAGGAAGGACCGGGGAGCTGTTTTTT. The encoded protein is CASSRQLGLAGGRTGELFF.

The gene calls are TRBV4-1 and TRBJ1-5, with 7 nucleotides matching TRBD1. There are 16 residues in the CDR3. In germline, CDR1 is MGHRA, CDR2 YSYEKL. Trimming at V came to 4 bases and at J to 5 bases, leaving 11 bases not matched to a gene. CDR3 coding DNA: TGCGCCAGCAGCCCCCTCCAGGGGGGGCTTGATCAGCCCCAGCATTTT. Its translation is CASSPLQGGLDQPQHF.

The CDR3 coding sequence is TGTGCCAGCAGCCAGGTATCCCCCCCCGATGAAGCTTTCTTT. Encoded protein: CASSQVSPPDEAFF. The chain couples TRBV4-2 to TRBJ1-1; no firm D call. Trimming stripped 3 bases from V and 7 bases from J, with 15 bases between. The CDR3 is made up of 14 amino acids. Germline V lookup: CDR1 LGHNA, CDR2 YNFKEQ.

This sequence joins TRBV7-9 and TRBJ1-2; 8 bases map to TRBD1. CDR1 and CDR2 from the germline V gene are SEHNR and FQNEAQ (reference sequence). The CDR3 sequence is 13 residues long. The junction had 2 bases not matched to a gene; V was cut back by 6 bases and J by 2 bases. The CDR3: CASSDRGNYGYTF. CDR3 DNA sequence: TGTGCCAGCAGTGACAGGGGAAACTATGGCTACACCTTC.

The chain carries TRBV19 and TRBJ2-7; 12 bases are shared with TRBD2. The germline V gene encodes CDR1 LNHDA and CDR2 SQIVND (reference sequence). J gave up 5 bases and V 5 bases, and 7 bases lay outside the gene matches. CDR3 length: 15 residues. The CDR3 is CASSGGTSGSDEQYF. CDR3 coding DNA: TGTGCCAGTAGTGGCGGGACTAGCGGGTCTGACGAGCAGTACTTC.

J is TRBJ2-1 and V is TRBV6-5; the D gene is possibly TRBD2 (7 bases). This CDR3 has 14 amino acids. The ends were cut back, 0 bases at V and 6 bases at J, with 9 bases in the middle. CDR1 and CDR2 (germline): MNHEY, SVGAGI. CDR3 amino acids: CASSYSGGRNEQFF. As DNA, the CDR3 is TGTGCCAGCAGTTACTCGGGGGGGCGCAATGAGCAGTTCTTC.

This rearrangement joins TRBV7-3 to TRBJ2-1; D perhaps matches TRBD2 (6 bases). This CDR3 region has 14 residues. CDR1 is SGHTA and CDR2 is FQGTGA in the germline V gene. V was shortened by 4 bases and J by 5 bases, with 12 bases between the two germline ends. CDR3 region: CASSSAGPDNEQFF. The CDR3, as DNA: TGTGCCAGCAGCTCTGCGGGACCCGACAATGAGCAGTTCTTC.

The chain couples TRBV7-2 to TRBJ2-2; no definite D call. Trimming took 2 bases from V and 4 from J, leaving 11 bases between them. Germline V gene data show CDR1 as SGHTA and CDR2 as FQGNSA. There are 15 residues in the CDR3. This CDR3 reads CASSLLAASTGELFF. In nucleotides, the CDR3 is TGTGCCAGCAGCTTATTGGCGGCGAGCACCGGGGAGCTGTTTTTT.

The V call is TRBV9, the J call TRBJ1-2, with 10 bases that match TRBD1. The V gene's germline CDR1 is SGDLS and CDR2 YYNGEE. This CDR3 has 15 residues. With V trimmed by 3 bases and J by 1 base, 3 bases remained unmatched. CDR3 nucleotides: TGTGCCAGCAGCGATGGGACAGGGGTTAACTATGGCTACACCTTC. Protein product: CASSDGTGVNYGYTF.

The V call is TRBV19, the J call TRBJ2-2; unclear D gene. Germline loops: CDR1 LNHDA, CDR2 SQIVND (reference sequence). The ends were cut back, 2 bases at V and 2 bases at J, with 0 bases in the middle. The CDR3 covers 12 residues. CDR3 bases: TGTGCCAGTAGTATAAACACCGGGGAGCTGTTTTTT. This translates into CASSINTGELFF.

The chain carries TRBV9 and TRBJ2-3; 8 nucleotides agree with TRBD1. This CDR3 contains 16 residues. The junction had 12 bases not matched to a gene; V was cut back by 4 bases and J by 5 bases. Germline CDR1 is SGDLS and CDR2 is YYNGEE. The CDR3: CASSPSDRGAGDTQYF. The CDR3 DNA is TGTGCCAGCAGCCCCTCTGACAGGGGAGCGGGAGATACGCAGTATTTT.

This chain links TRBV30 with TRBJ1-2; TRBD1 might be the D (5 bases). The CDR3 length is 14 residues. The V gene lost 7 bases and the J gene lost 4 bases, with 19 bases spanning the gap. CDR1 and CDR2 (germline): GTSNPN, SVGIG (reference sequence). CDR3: CAYKKRGSIYGYTF. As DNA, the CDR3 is TGTGCCTACAAGAAAAGGGGCAGCATCTATGGCTACACCTTC.

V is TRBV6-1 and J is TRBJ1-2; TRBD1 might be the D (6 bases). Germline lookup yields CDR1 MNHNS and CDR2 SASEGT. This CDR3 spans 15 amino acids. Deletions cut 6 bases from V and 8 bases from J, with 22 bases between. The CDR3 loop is CASSPVGGGLGGYTF. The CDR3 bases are TGTGCCAGCAGCCCCGTGGGGGGCGGTTTGGGCGGCTACACCTTC.

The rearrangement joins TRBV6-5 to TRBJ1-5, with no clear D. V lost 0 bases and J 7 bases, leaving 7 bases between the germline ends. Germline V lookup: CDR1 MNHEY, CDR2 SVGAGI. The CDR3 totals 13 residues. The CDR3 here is CASSYSFGQPQHF. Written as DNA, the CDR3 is TGTGCCAGCAGTTACTCCTTCGGGCAGCCCCAGCATTTT.

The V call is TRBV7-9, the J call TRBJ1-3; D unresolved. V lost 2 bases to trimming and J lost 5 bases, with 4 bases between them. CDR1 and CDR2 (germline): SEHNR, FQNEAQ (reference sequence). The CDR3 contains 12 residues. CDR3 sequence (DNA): TGTGCCAGCAGCTTAATGAGAAACACCATATATTTT. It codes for CASSLMRNTIYF.